The 32 T cell receptor beta chains in this list originate from one sample, sequenced in a study of T cell changes during pregnancy in multiple sclerosis (dated by TCRdb to about 2019). The receptor library was made with the immunoSEQ multiplex PCR assay. This is the immuneACCESS table as TCRdb keeps it, with only in-frame sequences that have V and J called. A part of the clones is gone; compared with another copy, unresolved V genes explain less than half, and the rest is unexplained. The sample includes roughly 100,000 clones, with roughly 89% observed a single time. The leading ten clones occupy 1.5% to 2% of the sample. Sequencing used peripheral blood, obtained before pregnancy. The receptors stem from a female donor with multiple sclerosis, enrolled in a pregnancy study.

Points on this clone: The same CDR3 arises from other DNA sequences in this sample as well. V and J are TRBV6-5 and TRBJ1-1; D unresolved. The CDR3 is made up of 13 amino acids. Per the germline V gene, CDR1 is MNHEY and CDR2 is SVGAGI. The V end was cut by 6 bases, the J end by 1 base, with 9 bases between. This CDR3 is CASSRRGNTEAFF. CDR3 in DNA: TGTGCCAGCAGCCGCCGCGGGAACACTGAAGCTTTCTTT.

The CDR3 is CATSRRTALEQFF. As DNA, the CDR3 is TGTGCCACCAGTCGTCGGACAGCCTTAGAGCAGTTCTTC. The V gene is TRBV19, the J gene TRBJ2-1; maybe TRBD1 (6 bases). This CDR3 has 13 residues. V was pared by 10 bases and J by 10 bases, with 20 bases between. Germline V gives CDR1 LNHDA, CDR2 SQIVND (reference sequence).

J is TRBJ2-7 and V is TRBV21-1; the tabulated D call, TRBD1, remains unverified against the DNA. TRBV21-1 is given as a pseudogene. The CDR3 spans 15 residues. CDR3 region: CATPRSGTGPREQYF. CDR3 bases: TGTGCCACCCCAAGATCCGGGACAGGGCCTCGCGAGCAGTACTTC.

A single count supports this clone. V is TRBV15 and J is TRBJ2-1, with 12 positions matching TRBD2. CDR3 size: 15 residues. The trim removed 3 bases at V and 8 bases at J, leaving 5 bases unmatched. The V gene's germline CDR1 is LNHNV and CDR2 YYDKDF (reference sequence). The CDR3 region is CATSRTSGSVYEQFF. In DNA, the CDR3 is TGTGCCACCAGCAGGACTAGCGGGAGTGTGTATGAGCAGTTCTTC.

The chain joins TRBV6-6 to TRBJ2-2; TRBD2 agrees at 7 bases. V lost 2 bases and J lost 2; bases outside the gene matches: 5. CDR1 and CDR2 (germline): MNHNY, SVGAGI (reference sequence). This CDR3 region has 16 residues. The CDR3 bases are TGTGCCAGCAGTTACACCGGGGGGACCAACACCGGGGAGCTGTTTTTT. This sequence encodes CASSYTGGTNTGELFF.

The J gene is TRBJ2-1, the V gene TRBV4-1; possibly TRBD2 for D (6 bases). Trimming took 4 bases from V and 8 from J, leaving 15 bases between them. Germline-derived CDR1 and CDR2 are MGHRA and YSYEKL. The CDR3 sequence is 14 residues long. As DNA, the CDR3 is TGCGCCAGCAGCCCTCGACTAGGACAACATGAGCAGTTCTTC. It specifies CASSPRLGQHEQFF.

This sequence joins TRBV6-4 and TRBJ2-5, with TRBD2 identical over 10 bases. The junction had 9 bases not matched to a gene; V was cut back by 8 bases and J by 0 bases. Germline V gene lookup returns CDR1 MRHNA and CDR2 SNTAGT. The CDR3 has 16 residues. The CDR3 region has the DNA TGTGCCAGCCGTGGTGGACTAGCGGAGTACCAAGAGACCCAGTACTTC. Its translation is CASRGGLAEYQETQYF.

The chain uses TRBV6-1 and TRBJ1-2; TRBD1 matches 7 bases. CDR3 length equals 14 residues. V shed 4 bases, J shed 8 bases, and the junction held 10 bases outside the gene matches. The germline gives CDR1 MNHNS, CDR2 SASEGT. Here the CDR3 DNA reads TGTGCCAGCAGTGTTAGGACAGGATACGGGGGCTACACCTTC. This encodes CASSVRTGYGGYTF.

V and J are TRBV6-1 and TRBJ2-7, with TRBD1 matching over 10 bases. V lost 1 base to trimming and J lost 6 bases; unmatched junction nucleotides: 9. Per the germline V gene, CDR1 is MNHNS and CDR2 is SASEGT. The CDR3 totals 16 residues. CDR3: CASSEEGGTGDREQYF. In DNA form, the CDR3 reads TGTGCCAGCAGTGAAGAGGGAGGGACAGGGGATCGCGAGCAGTACTTC.

The V gene is TRBV7-3, the J gene TRBJ2-1, with D perhaps TRBD1 (5 bases). Trimming cost V 4 bases and J 5 bases, with 30 bases left between them. The length of the CDR3 is 20 residues. Germline V lookup: CDR1 SGHTA, CDR2 FQGTGA. In DNA, the CDR3 is TGTGCCAGCAGCTCCGTCAGGGAAGAGGAACAACCGGTTGAGAACAATGAGCAGTTCTTC. Amino acid sequence: CASSSVREEEQPVENNEQFF.

The rearrangement uses TRBV27 and TRBJ2-2; D gene unclear. Germline V CDR1 and CDR2: MNHEY, SMNVEV (reference sequence). The V and J ends lost 7 bases and 4 bases respectively, with 7 bases between them. This CDR3 region has 12 residues. The DNA for the CDR3 is TGTGCCAGCACCACGAGCACCGGGGAGCTGTTTTTT. Translating it yields CASTTSTGELFF.

The genes are TRBV27 and TRBJ1-1; 7 positions match TRBD1. CDR1 and CDR2 from the germline V gene are MNHEY and SMNVEV (reference sequence). With V trimmed by 4 bases and J by 0 bases, 8 bases remained unmatched. The CDR3 is made up of 16 amino acids. CDR3 in DNA: TGTGCCAGCAGTTCCTCATTACAGGGGATGAACACTGAAGCTTTCTTT. It codes for CASSSSLQGMNTEAFF.

The genes are TRBV9 and TRBJ2-7; tentative D call: TRBD2 (6 bases). The CDR3 sequence is 15 residues long. The V gene's germline CDR1 is SGDLS and CDR2 YYNGEE. The V gene lost 0 bases and the J gene lost 6 bases, with 16 bases spanning the gap. The chain's CDR3 is CASSVGGDLISEQYF. The CDR3 nucleotides read TGTGCCAGCAGCGTAGGCGGGGATCTCATATCCGAGCAGTACTTC.

The chain combines TRBV4-3 with TRBJ2-4; TRBD2 is a possible D gene (8 bases). V was trimmed by 1 base and J by 7 bases, leaving 14 bases between them. This CDR3 is 15 amino acids long. CDR1 and CDR2 (germline): LGHNA, YSLEER. The chain's CDR3 is CASSQGQGGGNIQYF. DNA for the CDR3: TGCGCCAGCAGCCAAGGACAGGGCGGGGGGAACATTCAGTACTTC.

This sequence joins TRBV6-6 and TRBJ2-7; 13 bases fit TRBD2. This CDR3 region has 16 residues. The V and J ends lost 6 bases and 7 bases, in that order; junction bases with no gene match: 12. The germline CDR1 and CDR2 sequences are MNHNY and SVGAGI (reference sequence). Written as DNA, the CDR3 is TGTGCCAGCAGAACCCCGACTAGCGGGGGGTTCGAAGAGCAGTACTTC. It codes for CASRTPTSGGFEEQYF.

The chain has TRBV13 and TRBJ2-2, with D tentatively TRBD2 (6 bases). Germline V gene data show CDR1 as PRHDT and CDR2 as FYEKMQ (reference sequence). Trimming left V 5 bases short and J 0 bases short, with 13 bases between. The length of the CDR3 is 16 residues. The CDR3 is CASSLKGGTNTGELFF. CDR3 in DNA: TGTGCCAGCAGCCTTAAAGGAGGGACGAACACCGGGGAGCTGTTTTTT.

This sequence joins TRBV9 and TRBJ2-3, with 14 bases aligning to TRBD2. The J segment lost 3 bases and the V segment lost 3 bases, leaving 6 bases of the junction unmatched. This CDR3 is 17 amino acids long. The germline gives CDR1 SGDLS, CDR2 YYNGEE. The CDR3 loop is CASSARTSGGLTDTQYF. The CDR3 coding sequence is TGTGCCAGCAGCGCCCGGACTAGCGGGGGGTTAACAGATACGCAGTATTTT. Using reference TRBV9 and TRBJ2-3 for the parts outside the CDR3, the full variable domain is DSGVTQTPKHLITATGQRVTLRCSPRSGDLSVYWYQQSLDQGLQFLIQYYNGEERAKGNILERFSAQQFPDLHSELNLSSLELGDSALYFCASSARTSGGLTDTQYFGPGTRLTVL.

V gene TRBV6-1 combines with J gene TRBJ1-3; 10 nucleotides agree with TRBD1. Germline V gene sequence: CDR1 MNHNS, CDR2 SASEGT. The length of the CDR3 is 15 residues. Trimming removed 6 bases from V and 2 bases from J; junction bases left unmatched: 4. The CDR3 bases are TGTGCCAGCAGAACCGGGACAGGGGCTGGAAACACCATATATTTT. It yields the protein CASRTGTGAGNTIYF.

The genes are TRBV6-6 and TRBJ1-1, with D uncertain. CDR1 and CDR2 from the germline V gene are MNHNY and SVGAGI (reference sequence). This CDR3 has 13 amino acids. V was clipped by 2 bases and J by 3 bases, with 7 bases between them. CDR3 bases: TGTGCCAGCAGTTACGACGGGTACACTGAAGCTTTCTTT. This codes for CASSYDGYTEAFF.

The chain combines TRBV30 with TRBJ2-1; 8 positions match TRBD1. This CDR3 is 15 amino acids long. Germline CDR1 is GTSNPN and CDR2 is SVGIG (reference sequence). Trimming removed 0 bases from V and 6 bases from J; junction bases left unmatched: 7. CDR3 nucleotides: TGTGCCTGGAGTGTAGCAGGACAGGGTGGCAATGAGCAGTTCTTC. This translates into CAWSVAGQGGNEQFF.

CDR3 loop: CASSPRGTGGAEYGYTF. DNA for the CDR3: TGTGCCAGTAGTCCAAGGGGGACAGGGGGCGCAGAGTATGGCTACACCTTC. The chain combines TRBV19 with TRBJ1-2; 12 bases agree with TRBD1. Germline CDR1 and CDR2: LNHDA and SQIVND (reference sequence). The CDR3 sequence is 17 residues long. The J segment lost 5 bases and the V segment lost 5 bases, leaving 12 bases of the junction unmatched. Complete variable domain (other parts from reference TRBV19 and TRBJ1-2): DGGITQSPKYLFRKEGQNVTLSCEQNLNHDAMYWYRQDPGQGLRLIYYSQIVNDFQKGDIAEGYSVSREKKESFPLTVTSAQKNPTAFYLCASSPRGTGGAEYGYTFGSGTRLTVV.

The chain is built from TRBV6-6 and TRBJ1-6, with D maybe TRBD1 (6 bases). Between the trimmed V and J ends, which lost 6 bases and 5 bases, there was a span of 14 bases. The germline CDR1 and CDR2 sequences are MNHNY and SVGAGI (reference sequence). The CDR3 covers 15 residues. The CDR3, as DNA: TGTGCCAGCAGCCCTCAGGGGACAAATAATTCACCCCTCCACTTT. As protein: CASSPQGTNNSPLHF.

In its sample, this clone was seen once. The chain recombines TRBV7-3 with TRBJ1-3, with D hard to call. V lost 6 bases, J lost 8 bases, and 11 bases lay in between. The CDR3 covers 12 residues. Germline values: CDR1 SGHTA, CDR2 FQGTGA. The CDR3, as DNA: TGTGCCAGCAGAGTCCAGGCTGACACCATATATTTT. It yields the protein CASRVQADTIYF.

The V gene is TRBV5-6, the J gene TRBJ2-2, with D hard to call. Germline CDR1 SGHDT, CDR2 YYEEEE. The CDR3 consists of 12 residues. V lost 4 bases and J 7 bases, leaving 8 bases between the germline ends. The CDR3 loop is CASSIDLGELFF. CDR3 sequence (DNA): TGTGCCAGCAGCATAGATCTCGGGGAGCTGTTTTTT.

The gene calls are TRBV19 and TRBJ2-2; perhaps TRBD2 as D (5 bases). V gave up 5 bases and J gave up 6 bases, with 16 bases separating them. Germline loops: CDR1 LNHDA, CDR2 SQIVND (reference sequence). CDR3 length: 15 residues. The DNA for the CDR3 is TGTGCCAGTAGTGAGGCGGGTCTAGTAGCCGGGGAGCTGTTTTTT. Translating gives CASSEAGLVAGELFF.

The rearrangement uses TRBV10-3 and TRBJ2-7, with D possibly matching TRBD2 (6 bases). The V end lost 6 bases, the J end lost 3 bases, and 15 bases lay between the germline ends. This CDR3 comprises 14 residues. Germline V CDR1 and CDR2: ENHRY, SYGVKD. In DNA form, the CDR3 reads TGTGCCATCAGCTTGGGACTCACAAACTACGAGCAGTACTTC. Its protein is CAISLGLTNYEQYF.

This chain links TRBV4-2 with TRBJ2-3; D is possibly TRBD1 (6 bases). V lost 3 bases and J lost 0, with 13 bases in between. CDR1 LGHNA and CDR2 YNFKEQ come from the germline V gene. The length of the CDR3 is 16 residues. The CDR3 region is CASSQLTGTSTDTQYF. In DNA, the CDR3 is TGTGCCAGCAGCCAGCTAACCGGGACAAGCACAGATACGCAGTATTTT.

The DNA for the CDR3 is TGCGCCAGCAGCAAAGCGGGGGCCCAAGAGACCCAGTACTTC. Translated: CASSKAGAQETQYF. This chain joins TRBV5-1 and TRBJ2-5, with TRBD2 matching 8 bases. The CDR3 consists of 14 residues. V gave up 4 bases and J gave up 1 base; unmatched junction bases: 3. In germline, CDR1 is SGHRS, CDR2 YFSETQ.

This chain uses TRBV7-9 with TRBJ2-1; 10 nucleotides agree with TRBD2. V shed 4 bases, J shed 8 bases, and the junction held 17 bases outside the gene matches. The CDR3 runs to 18 residues. Germline V CDR1 and CDR2: SEHNR, FQNEAQ (reference sequence). The CDR3 DNA is TGTGCCAGCAGCTATGCGGGGGGGCTAACTAGCGGGATGGATGAGCAGTTCTTC. Protein: CASSYAGGLTSGMDEQFF.

The gene calls are TRBV18 and TRBJ2-2; 8 bases are a match to TRBD2. The CDR3 runs to 15 residues. The junction had 10 bases not matched to a gene; V was cut back by 8 bases and J by 5 bases. Germline V gene sequence: CDR1 KGHSH, CDR2 LQKENI. In DNA form, the CDR3 reads TGTGCCAGCCGCCCGGGAGGGGCATTTACCGGGGAGCTGTTTTTT. Its translation: CASRPGGAFTGELFF.

This clone was found once. The V call is TRBV12-5, the J call TRBJ2-1, with TRBD1 matching over 7 bases. With 0 bases clipped from V and 7 bases from J, the junction kept 9 bases outside the gene matches. The CDR3 loop spans 16 amino acids. Germline V gives CDR1 LGHNT, CDR2 FRNRAP. The CDR3 protein is CASGLVKTGSGNEQFF. The CDR3 coding sequence is TGTGCTAGTGGTTTGGTAAAGACAGGGTCCGGGAATGAGCAGTTCTTC.

This clone appeared once. The rearrangement uses TRBV6-5 and TRBJ2-5, with D possibly TRBD2 on 6 matching bases. Per the germline V gene, CDR1 is MNHEY and CDR2 is SVGAGI. The CDR3 is 12 residues long. V shed 6 bases and J shed 5 bases, with 10 bases lying between them. The CDR3, as DNA: TGTGCCAGCAGCTCTAGCGCGGAGACCCAGTACTTC. Translated: CASSSSAETQYF.